This T cell receptor beta chain emerged from a study of T cell responses to AZD1222 COVID-19 vaccine. Study-level results: Rises in breadth and depth of Spike-specific TCRs came after two AZD1222 doses. No day 14 peak samples; only post-peak repertoires were characterized.

Here immunoSEQ multiplex PCR was the method, and the copy in TCRdb shows in-frame clones only, minus some. The repertoire includes around 65,000 clones, 76% of them detected once, and about 14% sits in the top ten. Regarding this clone: Its antigen is unidentified.

V lost 4 bases and J 2 bases, leaving 14 bases between the germline ends. Germline assignment: CDR1 SGHVS and CDR2 FQNEAQ. The CDR3 has 15 residues. This TCR came from an adult in good health. V usage is TRBV7-8 and J usage is TRBJ1-2, with a tentative D call TRBD1 (6 bases). Source: peripheral blood, taken on day 0 of AZD1222 vaccination. The CDR3 nucleotides read TGTGCCAGCAGCTCCTCCGGGGGGCCCAACTATGGCTACACCTTC. Translating gives CASSSSGGPNYGYTF. The whole variable domain, filled in from reference TRBV7-8 and TRBJ1-2, reads GAGVSQSPRYKVAKRGQDVALRCDPISGHVSLFWYQQALGQGPEFLTYFQNEAQLDKSGLPSDRFFAERPEGSVSTLKIQRTQQEDSAVYLCASSSSGGPNYGYTFGSGTRLTVV.